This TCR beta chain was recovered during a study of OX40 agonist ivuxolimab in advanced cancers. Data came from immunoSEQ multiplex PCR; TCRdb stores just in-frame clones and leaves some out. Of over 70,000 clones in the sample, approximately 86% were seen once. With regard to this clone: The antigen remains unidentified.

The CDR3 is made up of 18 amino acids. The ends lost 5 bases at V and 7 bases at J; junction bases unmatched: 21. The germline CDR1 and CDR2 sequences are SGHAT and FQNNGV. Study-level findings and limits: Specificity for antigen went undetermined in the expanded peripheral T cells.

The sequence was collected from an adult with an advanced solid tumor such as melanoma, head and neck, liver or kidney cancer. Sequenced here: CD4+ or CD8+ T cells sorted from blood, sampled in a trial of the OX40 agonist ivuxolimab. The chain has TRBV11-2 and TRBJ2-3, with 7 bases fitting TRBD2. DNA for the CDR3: TGTGCCAGCAGCCCAACGAAGAGGCAGCGGGGTATTGGGTATACGCAGTATTTT. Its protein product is CASSPTKRQRGIGYTQYF.